These T cell receptor beta chains were read from a single sample in a study of T cells after yellow fever vaccination. TCRdb re-derived calls from the 5' RACE reads in MiXCR, one entry per CDR3 protein. In the table there are 550,000 to 750,000 distinct CDR3 sequences, roughly 13% of which are singletons. Sequences were derived from PBMCs, sampled on the day of the yellow fever booster vaccination. The receptors here all came from a man aged 25-40 years who received the YFV17D yellow fever vaccine. Each CDR3 is given with its conserved first and last residue. Fields, in order: D gene, V gene, clone size, J gene, CDR3 DNA, CDR3 protein. D genes are given only for firm matches. Not all rows give a size; the values are once, few, many and, for expanded clones, a class.

D: -
V: TRBV20-1
size: few
J: TRBJ2-7
DNA: TGCAGTGCAGGACCATCGGCGGTCTACTACGAGCAGTACTTC
CDR3: CSAGPSAVYYEQYF

D: -
V: TRBV5-1
size: few
J: TRBJ2-6
DNA: TGCGCCAGCAGCTTGGTACAAAGCCGTATTACTGGGGCCAACGTCCTGACTTTC
CDR3: CASSLVQSRITGANVLTF

D: -
V: TRBV6-1
size: few
J: TRBJ2-3
DNA: TGTGCCGGTGCACTAAGCGGTACTAGCACAGATACGCAGTATTTT
CDR3: CAGALSGTSTDTQYF

D: -
V: TRBV6-5
size: -
J: TRBJ2-7
DNA: TGTGCCAGCAGTTACTCGGCCTATACCTACGAGCAGTACTTC
CDR3: CASSYSAYTYEQYF

D: -
V: TRBV12-3/TRBV12-4
size: -
J: TRBJ2-3
DNA: TGTGCCAGCAGTCCCCTGGGGGAGCGGACAGATACGCAGTATTTT
CDR3: CASSPLGERTDTQYF

D: TRBD2
V: TRBV7-7
size: -
J: TRBJ2-7
DNA: TGTGCCAGGGGGGGGAGTTACTTC
CDR3: CARGGSYF

D: -
V: TRBV7-2
size: -
J: TRBJ2-5
DNA: TGTGCCAGCAACGCGAACACCGGCCTAGAGACCCAGTACTTC
CDR3: CASNANTGLETQYF

D: TRBD1
V: TRBV12-3/TRBV12-4
size: -
J: TRBJ2-7
DNA: TGTGCCGGGGGACAGCGAAGGAATTACGAGCAGTACTTC
CDR3: CAGGQRRNYEQYF

D: -
V: TRBV7-8
size: -
J: TRBJ1-3
DNA: TGTGCCAGCAGCTTTAAAACAGCCGGGACACCTGGAAACACCATATATTTT
CDR3: CASSFKTAGTPGNTIYF

D: -
V: TRBV7-2
size: -
J: TRBJ2-7
DNA: TGTGCCAGCAGCTTAGATTTCAGTCTCTCCTACGAGCAGTACTTC
CDR3: CASSLDFSLSYEQYF

D: -
V: TRBV12-3/TRBV12-4
size: few
J: TRBJ2-7
DNA: TGTGCCAGCAGTAGAAAGGAGGGATCCTACGAGCAGTACTTC
CDR3: CASSRKEGSYEQYF

D: TRBD2
V: TRBV5-4
size: -
J: TRBJ2-1
DNA: TGTGCCAGCAGCTTGACCGGGACTAGCGGGAGTACGAATGAGCAGTTCTTC
CDR3: CASSLTGTSGSTNEQFF

D: TRBD1
V: TRBV13
size: -
J: TRBJ1-6
DNA: TGTGCCAGCAGCAACCGGGACAGGGGATTTTCACCCCTCCACTTT
CDR3: CASSNRDRGFSPLHF

D: TRBD1
V: TRBV6-1
size: few
J: TRBJ1-5
DNA: TGTGCCAGCAGAGGCATTTGGGGACAGATCAATCAGCCCCAGCATTTT
CDR3: CASRGIWGQINQPQHF

D: TRBD1
V: TRBV6-5
size: few
J: TRBJ1-5
DNA: TGTGCCAGCAGACCGGGACAGGGGTTGCAGCCCCAGCATTTT
CDR3: CASRPGQGLQPQHF

D: TRBD1
V: TRBV5-5
size: -
J: TRBJ2-2
DNA: TGTGCCAGCAGCTTGGCCAGGACAGGGGCTTCCACCGGGGAGCTGTTTTTT
CDR3: CASSLARTGASTGELFF

D: -
V: TRBV29-1
size: -
J: TRBJ2-1
DNA: TGCAGCGTTACGCCGACTAGTTCGAGCTACAATGAGCAGTTCTTC
CDR3: CSVTPTSSSYNEQFF

D: -
V: TRBV20-1
size: few
J: TRBJ2-1
DNA: TGCAGTGCTAGAGATCGCCTAGCGAGAGGCTTGGGGCAGTTCTTC
CDR3: CSARDRLARGLGQFF

D: TRBD2
V: TRBV6-1
size: few
J: TRBJ2-3
DNA: TGTGCCAGCAGACGGGGGGGAGTGGAAGATACGCAGTATTTT
CDR3: CASRRGGVEDTQYF

D: -
V: TRBV4-2
size: -
J: TRBJ1-2
DNA: TGTGCCAGCAGCCGGGGACTTTATGGCTACACCTTC
CDR3: CASSRGLYGYTF

D: -
V: TRBV5-6
size: -
J: TRBJ2-1
DNA: TGTGCCATCAGCCCCGGGACGGTGGAGGTCTACAATGAGCAGTTCTTC
CDR3: CAISPGTVEVYNEQFF